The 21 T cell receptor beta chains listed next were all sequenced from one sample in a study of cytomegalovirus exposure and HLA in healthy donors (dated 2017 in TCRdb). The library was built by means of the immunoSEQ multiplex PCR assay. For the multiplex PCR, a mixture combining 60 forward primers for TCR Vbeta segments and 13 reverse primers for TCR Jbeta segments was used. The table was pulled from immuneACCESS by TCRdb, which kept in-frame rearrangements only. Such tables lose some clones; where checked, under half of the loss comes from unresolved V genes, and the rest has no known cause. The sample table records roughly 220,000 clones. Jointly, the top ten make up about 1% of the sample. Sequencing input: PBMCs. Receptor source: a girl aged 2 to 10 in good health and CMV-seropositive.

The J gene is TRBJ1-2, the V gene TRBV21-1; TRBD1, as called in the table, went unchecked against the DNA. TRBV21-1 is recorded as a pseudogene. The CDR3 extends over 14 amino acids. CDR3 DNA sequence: TGTGCCAGCAGCCCCCGACAAGGCCTCTATGGCTACACCTTC. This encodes CASSPRQGLYGYTF.

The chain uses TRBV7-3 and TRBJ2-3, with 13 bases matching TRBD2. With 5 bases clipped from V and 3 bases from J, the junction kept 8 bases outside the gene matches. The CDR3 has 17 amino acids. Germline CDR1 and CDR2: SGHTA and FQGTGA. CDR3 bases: TGTGCCAGCAGCGCTAGGACTAGCGGGAGTAGAACAGATACGCAGTATTTT. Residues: CASSARTSGSRTDTQYF.

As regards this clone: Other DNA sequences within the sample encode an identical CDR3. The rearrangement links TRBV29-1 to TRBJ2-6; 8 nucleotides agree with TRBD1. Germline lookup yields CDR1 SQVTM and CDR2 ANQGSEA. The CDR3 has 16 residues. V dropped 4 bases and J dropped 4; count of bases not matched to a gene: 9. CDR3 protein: CSVVLQGAAGANVLTF. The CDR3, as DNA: TGCAGCGTTGTCTTGCAGGGGGCAGCCGGGGCCAACGTCCTGACTTTC.

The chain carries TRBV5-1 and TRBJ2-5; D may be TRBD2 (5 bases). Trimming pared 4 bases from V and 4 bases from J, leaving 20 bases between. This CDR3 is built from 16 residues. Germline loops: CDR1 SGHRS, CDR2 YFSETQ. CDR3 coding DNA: TGCGCCAGCAGCCAATCCCCGGCCCGGGATGGAGAGACCCAGTACTTC. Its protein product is CASSQSPARDGETQYF.

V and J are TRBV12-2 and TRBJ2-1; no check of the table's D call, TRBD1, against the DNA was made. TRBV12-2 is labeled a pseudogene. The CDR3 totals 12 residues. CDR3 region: CASRSGGDEQFF. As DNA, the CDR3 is TGTGCAAGTCGCTCAGGGGGCGATGAGCAGTTCTTC.

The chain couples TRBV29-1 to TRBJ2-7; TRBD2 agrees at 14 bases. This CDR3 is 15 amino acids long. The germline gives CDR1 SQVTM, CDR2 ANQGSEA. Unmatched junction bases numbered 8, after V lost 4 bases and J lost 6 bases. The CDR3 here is CSVGTGLAGDGEQYF. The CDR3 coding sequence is TGCAGCGTTGGAACGGGACTAGCGGGAGACGGCGAGCAGTACTTC.

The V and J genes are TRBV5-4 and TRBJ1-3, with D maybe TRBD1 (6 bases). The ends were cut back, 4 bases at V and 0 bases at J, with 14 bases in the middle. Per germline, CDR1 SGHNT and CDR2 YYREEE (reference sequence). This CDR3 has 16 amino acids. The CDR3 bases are TGTGCCAGCAGCCTGGGGACAAGGATCTCTGGAAACACCATATATTTT. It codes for CASSLGTRISGNTIYF.

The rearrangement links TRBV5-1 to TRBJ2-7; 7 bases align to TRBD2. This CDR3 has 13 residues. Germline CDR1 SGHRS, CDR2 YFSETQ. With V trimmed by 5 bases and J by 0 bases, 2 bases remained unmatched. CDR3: CASRKRDSYEQYF. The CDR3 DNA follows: TGCGCCAGCAGAAAGCGGGACTCCTACGAGCAGTACTTC.

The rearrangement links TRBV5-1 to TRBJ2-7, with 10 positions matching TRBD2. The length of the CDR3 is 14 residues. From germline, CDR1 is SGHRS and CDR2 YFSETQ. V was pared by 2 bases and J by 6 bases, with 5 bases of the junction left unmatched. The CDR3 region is CASSLAGGPIEQYF. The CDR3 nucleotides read TGCGCCAGCAGCTTAGCGGGAGGGCCAATCGAGCAGTACTTC.

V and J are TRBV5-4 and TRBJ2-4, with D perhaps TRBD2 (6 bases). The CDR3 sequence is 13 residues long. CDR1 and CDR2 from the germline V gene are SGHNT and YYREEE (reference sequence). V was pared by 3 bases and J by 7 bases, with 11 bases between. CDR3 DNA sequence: TGTGCCAGCAGCTCAGACGCGGGGAACATTCAGTACTTC. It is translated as CASSSDAGNIQYF.

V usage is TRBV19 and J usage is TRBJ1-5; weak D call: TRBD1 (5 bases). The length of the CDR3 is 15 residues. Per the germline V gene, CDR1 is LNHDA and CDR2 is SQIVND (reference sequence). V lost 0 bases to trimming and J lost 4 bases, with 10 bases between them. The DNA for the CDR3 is TGTGCCAGTAGTATAGATGGGGGGAGTAATCAGCCCCAGCATTTT. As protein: CASSIDGGSNQPQHF.

In DNA form, the CDR3 reads TGTGCCAGCAGTTTATCCATAGGTAGCGGGAGCAAGCAGTACTTC. It codes for CASSLSIGSGSKQYF. This chain uses TRBV28 with TRBJ2-7, with 9 nucleotides matching TRBD2. After removal of 1 base from V and 8 bases from J, the junction contained 9 bases not matched to a gene. Germline CDR1 and CDR2: MDHEN and SYDVKM. The CDR3 is made up of 15 amino acids.

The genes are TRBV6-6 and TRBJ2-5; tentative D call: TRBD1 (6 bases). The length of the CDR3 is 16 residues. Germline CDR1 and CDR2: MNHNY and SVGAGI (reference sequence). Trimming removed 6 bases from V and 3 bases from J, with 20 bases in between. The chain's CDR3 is CASSHSTLGGEETQYF. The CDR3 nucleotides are TGTGCCAGCAGCCACTCCACATTAGGGGGAGAAGAGACCCAGTACTTC.

DNA of the CDR3: TGTGCCAGCAGTTTAACGGGAGGGCCAGGGACCGGGGAGCTGTTTTTT. Protein sequence: CASSLTGGPGTGELFF. The V and J genes are TRBV27 and TRBJ2-2; 8 nucleotides line up with TRBD2. There are 16 residues in the CDR3. V trimming: 2 bases; J trimming: 5 bases; junction bases outside the gene matches: 7. Germline V gene data show CDR1 as MNHEY and CDR2 as SMNVEV (reference sequence).

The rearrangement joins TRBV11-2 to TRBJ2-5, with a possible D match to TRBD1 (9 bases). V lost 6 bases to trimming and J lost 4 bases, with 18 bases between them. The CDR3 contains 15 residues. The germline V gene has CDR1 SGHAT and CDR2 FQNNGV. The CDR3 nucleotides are TGTGCCAGCAGTTTCGCGGGGGGACAGGGAGAGACCCAGTACTTC. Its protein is CASSFAGGQGETQYF.

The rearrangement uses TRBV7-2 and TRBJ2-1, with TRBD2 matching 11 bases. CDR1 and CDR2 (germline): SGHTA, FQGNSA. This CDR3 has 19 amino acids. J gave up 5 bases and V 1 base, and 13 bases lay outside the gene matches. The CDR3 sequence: CASSLGTNLLAGEDNEQFF. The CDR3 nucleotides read TGTGCCAGCAGCTTAGGGACGAACCTACTAGCGGGAGAAGACAATGAGCAGTTCTTC.

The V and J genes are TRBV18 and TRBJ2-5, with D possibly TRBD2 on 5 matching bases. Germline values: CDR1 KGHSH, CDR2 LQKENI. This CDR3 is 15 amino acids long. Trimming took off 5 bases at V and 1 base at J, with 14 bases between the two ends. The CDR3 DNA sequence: TGTGCCAGCTCAGCGGTACTAGTAACCCAAGAGACCCAGTACTTC. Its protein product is CASSAVLVTQETQYF.

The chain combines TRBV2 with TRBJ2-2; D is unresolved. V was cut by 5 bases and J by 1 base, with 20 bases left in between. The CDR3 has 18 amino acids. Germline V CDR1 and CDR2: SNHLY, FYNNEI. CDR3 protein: CASSITSTGIVNTGELFF. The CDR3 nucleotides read TGTGCCAGCAGTATCACCTCGACGGGTATAGTGAACACCGGGGAGCTGTTTTTT.

The CDR3, as DNA: TGTGCCAGCAGTTTATTCAGCGGGAGGGATACTCTAGCCAAAAACATTCAGTACTTC. As protein: CASSLFSGRDTLAKNIQYF. The chain combines TRBV27 with TRBJ2-4; the match to TRBD2 covers 10 bases. J lost 0 bases, V lost 1 base, and 9 bases had no gene match. This CDR3 region has 19 residues. Germline assignment: CDR1 MNHEY and CDR2 SMNVEV (reference sequence).

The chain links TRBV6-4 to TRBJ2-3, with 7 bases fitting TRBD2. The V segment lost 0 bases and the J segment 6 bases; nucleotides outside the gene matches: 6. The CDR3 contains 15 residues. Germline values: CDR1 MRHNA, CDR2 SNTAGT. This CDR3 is CASSDSEGGPDTQYF. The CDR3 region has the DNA TGTGCCAGCAGTGACTCGGAGGGAGGGCCGGATACGCAGTATTTT.

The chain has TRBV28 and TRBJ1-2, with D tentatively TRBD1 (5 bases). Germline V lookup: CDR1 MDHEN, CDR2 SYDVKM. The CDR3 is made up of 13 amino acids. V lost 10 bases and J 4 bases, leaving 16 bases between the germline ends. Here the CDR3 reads CAISPRGVYGYTF. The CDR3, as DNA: TGTGCCATCAGCCCCCGGGGGGTCTATGGCTACACCTTC.